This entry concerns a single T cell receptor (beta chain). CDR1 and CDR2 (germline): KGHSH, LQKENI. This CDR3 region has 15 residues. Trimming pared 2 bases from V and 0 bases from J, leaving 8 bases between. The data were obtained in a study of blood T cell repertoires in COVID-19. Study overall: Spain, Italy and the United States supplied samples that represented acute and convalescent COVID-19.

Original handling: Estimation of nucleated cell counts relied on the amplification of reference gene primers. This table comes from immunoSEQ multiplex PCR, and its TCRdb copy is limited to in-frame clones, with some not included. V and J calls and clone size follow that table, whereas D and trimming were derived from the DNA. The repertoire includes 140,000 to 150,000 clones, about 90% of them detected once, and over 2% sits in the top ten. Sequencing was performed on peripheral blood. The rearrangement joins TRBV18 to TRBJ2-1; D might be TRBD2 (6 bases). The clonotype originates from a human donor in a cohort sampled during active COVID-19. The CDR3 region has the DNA TGTGCCAGCTCACCAATCGGGGGCTCCTACAATGAGCAGTTCTTC. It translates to CASSPIGGSYNEQFF.